One T cell receptor beta chain is described in this entry. This clone came up once. The specificity of this receptor is unknown. The record has no base qualities; no much larger clone is one base away. The library relied on the immunoSEQ multiplex PCR assay. For the multiplex PCR, a mixture combining 60 forward primers for TCR Vbeta segments and 13 reverse primers for TCR Jbeta segments was used. A multiplex PCR assay on genomic DNA amplified the CDR3 region of rearranged TCR beta genes. Amplified TCR beta libraries were sequenced as 87-base-pair reads on the Illumina HiSeq System. The study's processing was this. A later analysis counted tens of millions of unique TCR beta chains across the 600 to 850 repertoires, and 10 million to 11 million of these chains were shared by at least two donors. Raw reads were error-corrected and collapsed into unique sequences by a nearest-neighbor algorithm in which closely related sequences were merged to remove PCR and sequencing errors. To assign V, D and J gene segments, CDR3 sequences were aligned to IMGT reference sequences. Each retained sequence needed at least a six-nucleotide match to both a V gene segment and a J gene segment. A rearrangement counted as productive if the CDR3 had no stop codons and remained in frame with V and J, and every other rearrangement counted as non-productive. Following IMGT convention, CDR3 was defined as the stretch from the second conserved V-encoded cysteine up to the conserved J-encoded phenylalanine. The earlier analysis of about 620 of the donors excluded sequences that lacked an unambiguous match to a single V gene segment. An earlier analysis of 587 of the donors classified V segments as functional when productive rearrangements were above 56.7% and as segregating when the standard deviation between donors was above 5%. A statistical classification framework was built for diagnosing cytomegalovirus status from the catalog of TCR beta chain sequences. A later analysis assigned V and J genes by comparing TCR nucleotide sequences with IMGT/GENE-DB human TR gene sequences. Using the TCRdist pipeline, a later analysis assigned CDR3 sequences along with most-parsimonious VDJ recombination scenarios. In a later analysis, each TCR beta chain was defined by its CDR3 amino acid sequence together with its V-gene family, and reads without a unique V-gene family were excluded. To address suspected cross-contamination and a sequencing artifact, a later analysis removed 592 highly shared, low-generation-probability nucleotide sequences. In a later analysis, a clonal expansion index for each public chain was calculated from normalized within-repertoire ranks of inferred template counts. In a later analysis, generation probabilities were computed with a VDJ recombination model fitted to out-of-frame rearrangements, and the resulting probabilities were checked against IGoR. In a later analysis, hypergeometric tests were used to score TCR-TCR, TCR-HLA and TCR-CMV co-occurrence, with a repertoire-size bias correction applied to TCR pairs. To estimate false discovery rates, a later analysis permuted the HLA or CMV assignments 20 times. In a later analysis, co-occurring TCRs were grouped using DBSCAN, and TCRdist sequence similarity was added for clustering within HLA-allele-positive subsets. Repertoires with fewer than 30,000 or more than 120,000 public chains were left out of co-occurrence clustering, as were five repertoires with anomalous nucleotide sharing. Held by TCRdb, this immuneACCESS table contains in-frame sequences only and omits some clones. Under half of the omission traces to an unresolved V gene where checked; the cause of the rest is unknown. V, J and clone size reflect that table, while D and trimming were determined from the DNA. Present in this sample are over 200,000 clones, almost 80% of which were seen just once. Of the sample, around 3.9% falls within the top ten clones.

The sample is drawn from a study of cytomegalovirus exposure and HLA in healthy donors (dated by TCRdb to the late 2010s). General notes on the study: An earlier analysis of about 560 of the donors reported 250 to 350 Gb of sequence data and 117 million unique TCR beta sequences obtained from about 170 million T cells. A later genetic analysis took genome-wide SNP genotypes for about 65% of the roughly 670 donors and used that subset as a discovery cohort. Among some 400 genotyped donors of the cohort, an average of approximately 240,000 unique TCR beta nucleotide sequences were sequenced per donor, around 20% of them non-productive. Along with the roughly 610-subject first cohort, a separate validation cohort of around 110 different subjects was used. About 5 DR-DQ haplotypes were handled as single units for association and clustering, since linkage in the cohort was strong. All discovery cohort repertoires had been generated using a single sequencing platform. Rather than drawing on any new phenotypic data, the later analysis identified candidate immune exposures from TCR beta sequences and the way those sequences occurred across donors. Typing coverage varied by locus: roughly 629-640 donors for A, B, C, DRB1 and DQB1; some 520 for DQA1; over 600 for DPA1; some 470 for DPB1. To predict cytomegalovirus infection status, the study brought together high-throughput TCR immunosequencing, statistical association of individual TCRs with disease status, and machine learning. An early release that covered 640 HLA-typed donors contained about 300 gigabases of sequencing data and tens of millions of unique TCR sequences. The study was designed to test whether signatures of past pathogen exposure could be identified by cataloging public T cell receptors. In an earlier analysis of roughly 540 of the donors, high-throughput TCR beta sequencing was used to judge whether each TCR beta V gene segment behaved as functional or pseudogenic. Both class I and class II loci were covered by HLA typing, at four-digit resolution. In a later analysis, previously published TCR beta repertoires from several hundred donors were re-analyzed and high-resolution HLA genotyping was added so that TCR occurrence patterns could be studied. Of the roughly 400 genotyped donors, roughly 80% fell in the genetic ancestry cluster associated with self-reported Caucasian donors. Donor age, sex, ethnicity and CMV serostatus were collected together with the repertoire data. The study used immunosequencing to profile the T cell repertoires of some 600 subjects and linked those repertoires to cytomegalovirus serostatus. Overall results and qualifications from the work: Compared with the roughly 700-donor mean, donors in an Asian-associated ancestry cluster had fewer N-insertions in productive TCRs, according to a later genetic analysis. Some IMGT-functional V segments, including TRBV6-2 and TRBV6-3, could not be distinguished by the 87-base-pair reads and were therefore excluded. The sequencing pipeline was judged likely to have produced a cluster of highly shared sequence variants as a technical artifact. This cohort had only TCR beta chains sequenced, and the lack of alpha or paired-chain data limited which features could be detected. CMV serostatus was the only immune exposure information available for the cohort. Several of the top co-occurrence clusters appeared to be linked to parvovirus B19, influenza, CMV and Epstein-Barr virus, according to a later analysis. In a later analysis, HLA-associated TCR beta chains showed more clonal expansion and lower generation probabilities than non-associated chains that were equally common. The authors suggested that the approach could potentially be generalized to other disease states and immunological phenotypes. Strong co-occurrence of HLA alleles, especially DR and DQ, made assigning TCR associations to individual alleles difficult. An association between a missense DCLRE1C variant and V-gene and J-gene trimming of TCR beta chains was found in a later genetic analysis and replicated in an independent cohort. The classifier was reported to diagnose cytomegalovirus status with high specificity and sensitivity in both the original and validation cohorts. An earlier analysis of approximately 600 of the donors showed that most TCR beta V segments appeared in productive rearrangements either about 90% or about 30% of the time, which broadly matched IMGT annotations. The earlier analysis of approximately 540 of the donors excluded around 17 rarely observed V segments, including chromosome 9 orphons, because counts were too low. A later analysis found that most CMV-associated TCR beta chains appeared HLA-restricted, with HLA associations seemingly driven largely by CMV exposure. Because some donors lacked HLA typing at each locus, the association tests relied only on the typed subset. In a later analysis, TCR association rates were found to vary across HLA loci, with the most associated TCRs seen for DRB1 alleles and the fewest for HLA-C alleles. A total of 164 TCR beta chains were listed by the study as associated with cytomegalovirus. Linkage disequilibrium might explain the correlated functional status among segregating V segments, but an unknown experimental factor could not be ruled out. Across donors, most TCR sequences were observed very rarely, whereas some public TCRs were present in many individuals. A few of the identified cytomegalovirus-associated TCR beta chains were confirmed in vitro to be specific for cytomegalovirus antigens. Presence/absence analyses assumed roughly uniform sequencing depth across donors, an assumption that may not hold. At a false discovery rate of 0.05, a later analysis linked some 18,000 TCR beta sequences to specific HLA alleles. A further reported finding was that TCR beta sequences accurately predicted the HLA-A and HLA-B alleles for most subjects in the first cohort.

The cohort comprised 670 or so healthy bone marrow donors. Cohort members were all nominally healthy when sampled, although unrecorded immune exposures were likely present. The donor was CMV seronegative and belonged to the group of approximately 320 seronegative cohort members. A peripheral blood sample was provided by each donor, and peripheral blood mononuclear cells were used for TCR beta sequencing. The Qiagen DNeasy Blood Extraction Kit was used to extract genomic DNA from the blood cell samples. The junction shows trimming of 6 bases on V and 1 base on J, plus 10 bases between the germline ends. The CDR3, cysteine through phenylalanine, is 13 amino acids long. Only the CDR3 DNA stays, 39 bases, in frame from base 1. Based on the germline V gene, the CDR1 and CDR2 sequences are MNHEY and SVGAGI.

The sequencing input was PBMCs. The chain is encoded by TRBV6-5 joined to TRBJ2-7; the best D guess is TRBD1, with 5 bases matching. The TCR originated in a male donor in good health and CMV-seronegative. The nucleotides read TGTGCCAGCAGGCTCAGGGATTCCTACGAGCAGTACTTC. Its protein is CASRLRDSYEQYF.